This T cell receptor (beta chain) was sequenced for a study of T cells in Graves' hyperthyroidism and ophthalmopathy. Study-level results: Appearing also in blood were most of the thyroid clonotypes expanded above 0.001.

Authors of the study amplified TCR beta CDR3 regions from RNA transcripts. The TCR CDR3 first-round RT-PCR relied on the HTBI primer set. TCRdb itself ran the multiplex PCR reads through MiXCR, one entry per CDR3 protein. Here the sample spans some 800,000 distinct CDR3 sequences, about two fifths being singletons. If no ophthalmopathy progression occurred within 18 months, Graves' hyperthyroidism was stable. Aged 18 to 65, the patients had hyperthyroidism that was newly diagnosed and had lasted under 2 months. In this sample, this clonotype turned up many times. Its antigen is as yet unknown. V trimming: 10 bases; J trimming: 3 bases; junction bases outside the gene matches: 15. Germline V gene sequence: CDR1 ENHRY, CDR2 SYGVKD. The CDR3 consists of 16 residues.

The chain uses TRBV10-3 and TRBJ2-7; TRBD1 aligns across 10 bases. The sequence derives from a man aged 18 to 30 with Graves' hyperthyroidism. The sample consisted of blood. CDR3 sequence: CATHSPDRGPDYEQYF. Written as DNA, the CDR3 is TGTGCCACCCACTCACCCGACAGGGGGCCTGACTACGAGCAGTACTTC.